The sequence of this T cell receptor beta chain was determined in a study of shared clonotypes between healthy human individuals. As for the study in general: A couple of female and a few male donors aged 18 to 49 were enrolled.

With 7 bases clipped from V and 5 bases from J, the junction kept 6 bases outside the gene matches. CDR3 size: 13 residues. Per germline, CDR1 SQVTM and CDR2 ANQGSEA. Turning to this clone: What it binds is unknown.

Study-level results: Clonotype sharing among donors was expected to depend on sequencing depth.

The study drew all its donors from Caucasian adults living in Nashville, Tennessee. Several immunoSEQ plates held equal portions of the genomic DNA taken from each subset. Assay used: immunoSEQ multiplex PCR; TCRdb lists only in-frame clones, some missing. The table has 550,000 to 700,000 clones, about 80% seen once. This chain links TRBV29-1 with TRBJ1-5; the match to TRBD1 covers 9 bases. Material: memory CD4+ T cells sorted from blood. The subset is: CD45RA-negative fraction. This receptor was taken from a woman aged 25 to 39 in good health. The CDR3 reads CSGGQGGDQPQHF. In DNA, the CDR3 is TGCAGCGGGGGACAGGGAGGGGATCAGCCCCAGCATTTT.